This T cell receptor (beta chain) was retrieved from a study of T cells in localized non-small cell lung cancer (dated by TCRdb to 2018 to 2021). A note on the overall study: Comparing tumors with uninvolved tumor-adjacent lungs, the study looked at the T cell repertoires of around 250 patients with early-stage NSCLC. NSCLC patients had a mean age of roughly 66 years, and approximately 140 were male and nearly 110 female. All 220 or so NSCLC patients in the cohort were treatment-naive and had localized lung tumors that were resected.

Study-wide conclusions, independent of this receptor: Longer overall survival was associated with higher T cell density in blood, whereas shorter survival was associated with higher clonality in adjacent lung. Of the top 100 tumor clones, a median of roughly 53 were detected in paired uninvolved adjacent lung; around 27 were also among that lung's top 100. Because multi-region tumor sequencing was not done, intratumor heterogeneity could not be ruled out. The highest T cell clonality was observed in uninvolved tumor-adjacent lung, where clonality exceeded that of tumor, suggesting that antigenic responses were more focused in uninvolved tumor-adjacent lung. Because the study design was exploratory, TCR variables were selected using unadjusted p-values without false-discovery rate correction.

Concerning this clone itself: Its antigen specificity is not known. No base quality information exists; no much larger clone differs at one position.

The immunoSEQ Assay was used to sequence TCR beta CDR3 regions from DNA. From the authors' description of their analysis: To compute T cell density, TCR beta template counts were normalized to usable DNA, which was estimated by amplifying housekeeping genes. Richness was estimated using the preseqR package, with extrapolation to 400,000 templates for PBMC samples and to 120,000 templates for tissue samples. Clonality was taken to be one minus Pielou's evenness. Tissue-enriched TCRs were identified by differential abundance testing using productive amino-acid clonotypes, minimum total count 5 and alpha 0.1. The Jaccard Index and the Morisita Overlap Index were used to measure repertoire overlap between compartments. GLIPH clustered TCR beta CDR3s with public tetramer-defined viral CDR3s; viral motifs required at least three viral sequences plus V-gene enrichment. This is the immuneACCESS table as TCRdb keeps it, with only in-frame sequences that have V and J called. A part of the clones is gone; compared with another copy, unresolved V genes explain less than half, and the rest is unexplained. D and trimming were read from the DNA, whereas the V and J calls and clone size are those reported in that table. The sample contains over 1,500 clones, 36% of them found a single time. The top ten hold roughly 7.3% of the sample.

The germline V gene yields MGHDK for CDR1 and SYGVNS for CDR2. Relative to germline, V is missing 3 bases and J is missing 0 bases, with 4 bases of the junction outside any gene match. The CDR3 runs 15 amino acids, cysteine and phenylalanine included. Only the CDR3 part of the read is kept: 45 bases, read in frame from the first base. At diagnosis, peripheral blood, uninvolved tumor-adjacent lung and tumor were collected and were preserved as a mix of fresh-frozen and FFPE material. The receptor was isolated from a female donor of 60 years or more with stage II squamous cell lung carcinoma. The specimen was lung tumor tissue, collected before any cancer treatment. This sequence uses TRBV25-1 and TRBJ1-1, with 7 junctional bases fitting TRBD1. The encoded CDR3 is CASSDEQGVNTEAFF. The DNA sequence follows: TGTGCCAGCAGTGACGAGCAGGGGGTGAACACTGAAGCTTTCTTT.